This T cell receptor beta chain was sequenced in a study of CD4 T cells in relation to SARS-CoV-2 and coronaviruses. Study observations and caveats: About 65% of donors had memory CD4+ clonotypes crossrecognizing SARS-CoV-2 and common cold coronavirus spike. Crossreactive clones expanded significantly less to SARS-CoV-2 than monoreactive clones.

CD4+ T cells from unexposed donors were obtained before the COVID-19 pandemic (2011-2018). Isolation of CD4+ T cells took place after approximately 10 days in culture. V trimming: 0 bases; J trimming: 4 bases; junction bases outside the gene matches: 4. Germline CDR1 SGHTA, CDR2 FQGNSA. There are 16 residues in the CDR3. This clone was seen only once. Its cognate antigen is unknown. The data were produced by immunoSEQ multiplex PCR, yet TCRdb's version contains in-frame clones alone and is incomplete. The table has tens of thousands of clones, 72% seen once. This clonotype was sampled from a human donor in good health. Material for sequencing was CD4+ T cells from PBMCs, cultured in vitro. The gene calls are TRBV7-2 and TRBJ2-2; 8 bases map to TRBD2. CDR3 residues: CASSLAPGGATGELFF. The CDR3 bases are TGTGCCAGCAGCTTAGCTCCGGGGGGGGCCACCGGGGAGCTGTTTTTT.